A single T cell receptor beta chain is shown here with its context. What it recognizes is unknown. The sample holds other DNA sequences that translate to the same CDR3. The sample belongs to a study of vaccination effects on CD4 cells after COVID-19. Study results and limitations: Healthy vaccine recipients' vaccine-induced clones were almost all SARS-CoV-2 mono-reactive. Among infection- and vaccine-induced clones, marked clonal contraction occurred late after vaccination.

Under the ViraFEST assay, PBMC were stimulated with viral peptide pools so that antigen-specific CD4+ T cells expanded. Sequencing was performed afterwards. Isolation of CD4+ T cells took place after less than twelve days of culture. The participants, recipients of two vaccine doses, got either BNT162b2 or mRNA-1273. Testing of the vaccine recipients showed negative nucleocapsid antibodies and no prior SARS-CoV-2 infection. They grew approximately 2.1 million PBMC in each well, adding about 9.5 IU/ml IL-2 and 10 ug/ml peptides. Germline V lookup: CDR1 KGHSH, CDR2 LQKENI. The CDR3 contains 14 residues. The V end lost 0 bases, the J end lost 0 bases, and 4 bases lay between the germline ends. This table comes from immunoSEQ multiplex PCR, and its TCRdb copy is limited to in-frame clones, with some not included. Of about 27,000 clones listed, around four fifths were seen once; the top ten hold roughly 1.4%.

The clonotype comes from a human donor who received a COVID-19 vaccine. Some clones in this sample may be carry-over from other donors' samples. V is TRBV18 and J is TRBJ2-3; D not certain. Specimen: CD4+ T cells from PBMCs cultured with HCoV-NL63 spike peptides, collected after COVID-19 vaccination. CDR3 nucleotide sequence: TGTGCCAGCTCACCACCGAGCAGCACAGATACGCAGTATTTT. Its protein product is CASSPPSSTDTQYF.